The 2 T cell receptor beta chains reported below all come from one sample, sequenced in a study of T-cell memory formation after mild COVID-19. Each CDR3 protein is one row after TCRdb ran MiXCR on the 5' RACE reads. The sample includes about 340,000 distinct CDR3 sequences, 15% to 20% of them seen just once. Input material: PBMCs or a T cell subset sorted from them (not recorded which). The receptor source for this set is a man aged 18 to 29 who had mild COVID-19 (a few samples of this study predate the infection). Cell type and time point are not known.

This clonotype was detected only a few times. V is TRBV7-9 and J is TRBJ2-3; possibly TRBD2 for D (6 bases). This CDR3 comprises 12 residues. The V end was cut by 7 bases, the J end by 11 bases, with 16 bases between. CDR1 and CDR2 (germline): SEHNR, FQNEAQ (reference sequence). CDR3 in DNA: TGTGCCAGCACCCCTGGTCCGGGGGAGCAGTATTTT. Translating it yields CASTPGPGEQYF.

This chain uses TRBV6-1 with TRBJ2-4; the match to TRBD1 covers 9 bases. Looked up from germline, CDR1 is MNHNS and CDR2 is SASEGT. The length of the CDR3 is 14 residues. With V trimmed by 6 bases and J by 3 bases, 3 bases remained unmatched. CDR3 in amino acids: CASRTGGDKNIQYF. The DNA of the CDR3 is TGTGCCAGCAGGACAGGGGGGGACAAAAACATTCAGTACTTC.